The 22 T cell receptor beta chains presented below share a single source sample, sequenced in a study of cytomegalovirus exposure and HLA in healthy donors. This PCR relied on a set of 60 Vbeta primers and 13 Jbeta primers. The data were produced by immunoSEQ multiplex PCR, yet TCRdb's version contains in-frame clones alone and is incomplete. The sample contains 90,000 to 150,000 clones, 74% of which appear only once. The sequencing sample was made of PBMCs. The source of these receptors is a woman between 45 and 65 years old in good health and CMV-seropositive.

The CDR3 DNA reads TGCGCCAGCAGCTTCAGGACACGACTAGCGGGGGCGAACACCGGGGAGCTGTTTTTT. This codes for CASSFRTRLAGANTGELFF. This chain joins TRBV5-1 and TRBJ2-2; 12 bases fit TRBD2. CDR1 is SGHRS, CDR2 YFSETQ, per germline. The CDR3 totals 19 residues. V lost 2 bases and J lost 0; bases outside the gene matches: 8.

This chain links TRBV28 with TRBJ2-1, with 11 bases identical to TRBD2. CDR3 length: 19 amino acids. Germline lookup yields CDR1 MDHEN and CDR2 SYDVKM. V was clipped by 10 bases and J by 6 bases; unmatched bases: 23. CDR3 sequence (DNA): TGTGCCACCTCCGGACAGGTCCAACTAGCGGGAGATATATTCAATGAGCAGTTCTTC. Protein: CATSGQVQLAGDIFNEQFF. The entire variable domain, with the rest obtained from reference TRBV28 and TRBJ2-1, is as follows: DVKVTQSSRYLVKRTGEKVFLECVQDMDHENMFWYRQDPGLGLRLIYFSYDVKMKEKGDIPEGYSVSREKKERFSLILESASTNQTSMYLCATSGQVQLAGDIFNEQFFGPGTRLTVL.

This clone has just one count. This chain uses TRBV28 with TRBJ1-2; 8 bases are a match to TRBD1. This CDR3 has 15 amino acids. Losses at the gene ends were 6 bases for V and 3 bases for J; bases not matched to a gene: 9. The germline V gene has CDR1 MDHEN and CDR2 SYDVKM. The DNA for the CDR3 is TGTGCCAGCAGGAGACAGGGGTCAAGGGACTATGGCTACACCTTC. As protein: CASRRQGSRDYGYTF.

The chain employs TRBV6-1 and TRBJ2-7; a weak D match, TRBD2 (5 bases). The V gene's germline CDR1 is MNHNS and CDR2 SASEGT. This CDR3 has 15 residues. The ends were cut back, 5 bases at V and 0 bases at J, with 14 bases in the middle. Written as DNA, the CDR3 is TGTGCCAGCAGTAAGGAGTTTGGGAGCTCCTACGAGCAGTACTTC. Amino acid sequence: CASSKEFGSSYEQYF.

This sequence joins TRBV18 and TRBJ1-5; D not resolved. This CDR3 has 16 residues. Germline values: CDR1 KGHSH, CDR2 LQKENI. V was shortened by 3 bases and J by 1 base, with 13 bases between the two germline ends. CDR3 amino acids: CASSPGGQWSNQPQHF. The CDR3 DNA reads TGTGCCAGCTCACCTGGCGGCCAGTGGAGCAATCAGCCCCAGCATTTT. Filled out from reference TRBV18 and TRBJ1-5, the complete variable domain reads NAGVMQNPRHLVRRRGQEARLRCSPMKGHSHVYWYRQLPEEGLKFMVYLQKENIIDESGMPKERFSAEFPKEGPSILRIQQVVRGDSAAYFCASSPGGQWSNQPQHFGDGTRLSIL.

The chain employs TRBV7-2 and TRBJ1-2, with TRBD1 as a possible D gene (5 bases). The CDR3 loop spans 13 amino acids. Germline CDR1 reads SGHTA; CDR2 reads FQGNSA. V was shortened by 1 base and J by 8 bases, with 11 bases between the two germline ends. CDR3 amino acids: CASSLDAGRGYTF. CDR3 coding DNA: TGTGCCAGCAGCTTAGATGCAGGGCGAGGCTACACCTTC.

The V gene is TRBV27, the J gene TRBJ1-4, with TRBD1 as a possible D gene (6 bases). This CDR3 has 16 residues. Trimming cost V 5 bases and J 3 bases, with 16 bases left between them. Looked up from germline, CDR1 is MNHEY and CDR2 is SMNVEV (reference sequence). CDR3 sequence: CASSPYQGLANEKLFF. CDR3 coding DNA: TGTGCCAGCAGTCCATACCAGGGGTTAGCTAATGAAAAACTGTTTTTT.

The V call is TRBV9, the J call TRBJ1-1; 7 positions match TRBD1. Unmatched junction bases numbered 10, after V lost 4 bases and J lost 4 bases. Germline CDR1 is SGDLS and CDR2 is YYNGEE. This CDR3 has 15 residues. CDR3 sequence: CASSLTDRAATEAFF. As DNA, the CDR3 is TGTGCCAGCAGCTTGACCGACAGGGCGGCCACTGAAGCTTTCTTT.

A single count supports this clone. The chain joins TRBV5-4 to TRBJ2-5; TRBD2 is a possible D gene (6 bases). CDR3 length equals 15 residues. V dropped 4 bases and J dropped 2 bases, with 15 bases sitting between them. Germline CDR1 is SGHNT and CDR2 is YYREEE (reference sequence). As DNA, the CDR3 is TGTGCCAGCAGCCCTGAACAGGAGGGGCAAGAGACCCAGTACTTC. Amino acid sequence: CASSPEQEGQETQYF.

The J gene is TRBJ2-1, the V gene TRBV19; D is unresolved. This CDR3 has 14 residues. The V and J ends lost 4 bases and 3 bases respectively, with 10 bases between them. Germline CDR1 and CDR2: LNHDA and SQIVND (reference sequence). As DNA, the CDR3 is TGTGCCAGTAGTAGCCCGACTGGCTACAATGAGCAGTTCTTC. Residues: CASSSPTGYNEQFF.

The CDR3: CSVEEGTGNQPQHF. In DNA form, the CDR3 reads TGCAGCGTTGAAGAGGGGACTGGAAATCAGCCCCAGCATTTT. This chain uses TRBV29-1 with TRBJ1-5; maybe TRBD1 (5 bases). Germline lookup yields CDR1 SQVTM and CDR2 ANQGSEA. Trimming pared 0 bases from V and 4 bases from J, leaving 10 bases between. The CDR3 contains 14 residues.

DNA for the CDR3: TGTGCCAGTATTTCATCACAGGGCCGAAACACCATATATTTT. Translated: CASISSQGRNTIYF. This chain uses TRBV19 with TRBJ1-3; tentatively, D is TRBD1 (6 bases). Trimming stripped 7 bases from V and 5 bases from J, with 15 bases between. Per the germline V gene, CDR1 is LNHDA and CDR2 is SQIVND (reference sequence). This CDR3 is built from 14 residues.

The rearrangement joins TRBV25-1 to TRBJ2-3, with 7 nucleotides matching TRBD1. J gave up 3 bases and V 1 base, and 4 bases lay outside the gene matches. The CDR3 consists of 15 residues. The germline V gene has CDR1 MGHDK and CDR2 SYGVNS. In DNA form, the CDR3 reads TGTGCCAGCAGTGAATTGTACAGGGGAACAGATACGCAGTATTTT. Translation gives CASSELYRGTDTQYF. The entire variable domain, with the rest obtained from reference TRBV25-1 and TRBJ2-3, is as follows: EADIYQTPRYLVIGTGKKITLECSQTMGHDKMYWYQQDPGMELHLIHYSYGVNSTEKGDLSSESTVSRIRTEHFPLTLESARPSHTSQYLCASSELYRGTDTQYFGPGTRLTVL.

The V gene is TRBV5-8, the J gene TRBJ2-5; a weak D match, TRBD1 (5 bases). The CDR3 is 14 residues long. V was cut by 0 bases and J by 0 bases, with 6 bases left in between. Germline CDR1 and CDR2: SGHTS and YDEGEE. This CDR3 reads CASSLGTNQETQYF. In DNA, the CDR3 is TGTGCCAGCAGCTTGGGGACAAACCAAGAGACCCAGTACTTC.

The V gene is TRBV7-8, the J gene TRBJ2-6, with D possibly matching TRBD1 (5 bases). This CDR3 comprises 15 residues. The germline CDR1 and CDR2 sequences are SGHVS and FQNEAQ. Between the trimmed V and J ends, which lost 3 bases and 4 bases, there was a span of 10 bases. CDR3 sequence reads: CASSLGRSGANVLTF. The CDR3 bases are TGTGCCAGCAGCTTGGGGCGGTCGGGGGCCAACGTCCTGACTTTC.

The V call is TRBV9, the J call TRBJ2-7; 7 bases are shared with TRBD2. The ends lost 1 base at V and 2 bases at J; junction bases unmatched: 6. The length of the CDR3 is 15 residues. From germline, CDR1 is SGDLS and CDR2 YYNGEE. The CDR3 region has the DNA TGTGCCAGCAGCGTACGGGGGGACGGACCCTACGAGCAGTACTTC. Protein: CASSVRGDGPYEQYF.

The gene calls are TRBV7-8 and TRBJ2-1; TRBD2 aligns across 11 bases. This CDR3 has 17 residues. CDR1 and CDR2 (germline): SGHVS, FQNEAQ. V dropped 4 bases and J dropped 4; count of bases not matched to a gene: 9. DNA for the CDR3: TGTGCCAGCAGCTCAAGCCCCGGGACTAGCGGATACAATGAGCAGTTCTTC. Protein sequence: CASSSSPGTSGYNEQFF. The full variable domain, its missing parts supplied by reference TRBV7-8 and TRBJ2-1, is GAGVSQSPRYKVAKRGQDVALRCDPISGHVSLFWYQQALGQGPEFLTYFQNEAQLDKSGLPSDRFFAERPEGSVSTLKIQRTQQEDSAVYLCASSSSPGTSGYNEQFFGPGTRLTVL.

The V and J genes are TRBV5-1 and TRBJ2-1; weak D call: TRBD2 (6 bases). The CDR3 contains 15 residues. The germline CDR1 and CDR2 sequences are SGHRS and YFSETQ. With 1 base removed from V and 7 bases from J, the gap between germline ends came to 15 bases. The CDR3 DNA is TGCGCCAGCAGCTTGCTGCTAGCGTCACAGAATGAGCAGTTCTTC. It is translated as CASSLLLASQNEQFF.

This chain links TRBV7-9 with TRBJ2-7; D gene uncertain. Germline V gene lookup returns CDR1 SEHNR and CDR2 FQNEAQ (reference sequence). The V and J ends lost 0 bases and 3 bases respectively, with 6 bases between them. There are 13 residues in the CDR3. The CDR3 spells CASSLAPDYEQYF. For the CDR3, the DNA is TGTGCCAGCAGCTTAGCACCAGACTACGAGCAGTACTTC.

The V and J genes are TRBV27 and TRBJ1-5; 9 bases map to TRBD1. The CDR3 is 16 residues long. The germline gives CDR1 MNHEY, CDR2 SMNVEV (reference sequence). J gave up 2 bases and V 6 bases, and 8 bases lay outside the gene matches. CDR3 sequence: CASSRTGGAGNQPQHF. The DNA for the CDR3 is TGTGCCAGCAGCCGAACAGGGGGCGCGGGCAATCAGCCCCAGCATTTT.

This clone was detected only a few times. Written as DNA, the CDR3 is TGTGCCTGGAGGGGAACAGGGGGAGCTAATGAAAAACTGTTTTTT. The encoded protein is CAWRGTGGANEKLFF. V is TRBV30 and J is TRBJ1-4, with 8 nucleotides matching TRBD1. Trimming cost V 3 bases and J 3 bases; bases outside gene matches: 6. The CDR3 is 15 amino acids. Germline-derived CDR1 and CDR2 are GTSNPN and SVGIG (reference sequence).

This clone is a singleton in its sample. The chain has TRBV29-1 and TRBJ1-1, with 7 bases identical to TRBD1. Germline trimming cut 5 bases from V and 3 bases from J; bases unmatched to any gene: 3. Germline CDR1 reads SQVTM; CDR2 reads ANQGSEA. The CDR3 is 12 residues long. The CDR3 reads CSVIQGYTEAFF. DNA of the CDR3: TGCAGCGTTATACAGGGGTACACTGAAGCTTTCTTT.